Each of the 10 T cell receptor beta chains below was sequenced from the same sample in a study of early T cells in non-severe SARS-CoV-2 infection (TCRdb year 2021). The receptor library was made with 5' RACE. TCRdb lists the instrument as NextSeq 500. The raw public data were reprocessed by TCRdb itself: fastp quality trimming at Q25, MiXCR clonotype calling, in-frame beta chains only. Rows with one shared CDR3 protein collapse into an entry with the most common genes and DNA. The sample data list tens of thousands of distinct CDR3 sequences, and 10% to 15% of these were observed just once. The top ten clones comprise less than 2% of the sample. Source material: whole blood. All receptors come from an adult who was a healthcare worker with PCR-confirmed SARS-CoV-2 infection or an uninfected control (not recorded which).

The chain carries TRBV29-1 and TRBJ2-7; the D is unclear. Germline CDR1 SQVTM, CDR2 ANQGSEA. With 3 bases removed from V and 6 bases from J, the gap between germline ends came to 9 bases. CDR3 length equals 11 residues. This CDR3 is CSVDSGPEQYF. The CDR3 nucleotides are TGCAGCGTTGATTCGGGTCCCGAGCAGTACTTC.

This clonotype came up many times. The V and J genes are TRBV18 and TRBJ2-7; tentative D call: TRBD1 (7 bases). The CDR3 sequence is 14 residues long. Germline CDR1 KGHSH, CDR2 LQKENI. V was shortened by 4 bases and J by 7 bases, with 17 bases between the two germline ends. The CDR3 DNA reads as TGTGCCAGCTCACGGGACAGCTTCGGAGGGGAGCAGTACTTC. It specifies CASSRDSFGGEQYF.

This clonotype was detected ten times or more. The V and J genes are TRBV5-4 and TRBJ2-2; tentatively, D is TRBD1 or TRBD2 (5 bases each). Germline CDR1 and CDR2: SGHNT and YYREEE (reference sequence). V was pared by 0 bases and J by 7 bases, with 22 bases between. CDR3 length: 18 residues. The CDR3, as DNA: TGTGCCAGCAGCTTGGTCCGCCGCCACAGGAGGTACGGCGGGGAGCTGTTTTTT. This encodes CASSLVRRHRRYGGELFF.

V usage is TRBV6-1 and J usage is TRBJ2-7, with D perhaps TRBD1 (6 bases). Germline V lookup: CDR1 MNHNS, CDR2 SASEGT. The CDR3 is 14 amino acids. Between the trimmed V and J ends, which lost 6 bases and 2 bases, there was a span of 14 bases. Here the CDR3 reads CASSLTGRPYEQYF. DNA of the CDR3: TGTGCCAGCAGCTTGACAGGCCGTCCCTACGAGCAGTACTTC.

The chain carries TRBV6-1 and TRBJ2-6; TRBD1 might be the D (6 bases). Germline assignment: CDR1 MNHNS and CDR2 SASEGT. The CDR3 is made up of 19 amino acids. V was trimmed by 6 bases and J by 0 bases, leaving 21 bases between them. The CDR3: CASSPAQPRGSSGANVLTF. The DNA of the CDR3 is TGTGCCAGCAGCCCAGCCCAACCCAGGGGTAGCTCTGGGGCCAACGTCCTGACTTTC.

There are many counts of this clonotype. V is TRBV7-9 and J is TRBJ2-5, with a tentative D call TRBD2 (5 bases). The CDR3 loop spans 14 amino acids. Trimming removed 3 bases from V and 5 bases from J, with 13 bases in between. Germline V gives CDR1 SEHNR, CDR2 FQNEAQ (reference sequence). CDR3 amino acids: CASSFAEVPETQYF. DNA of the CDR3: TGTGCCAGCAGCTTCGCGGAGGTTCCTGAGACCCAGTACTTC.

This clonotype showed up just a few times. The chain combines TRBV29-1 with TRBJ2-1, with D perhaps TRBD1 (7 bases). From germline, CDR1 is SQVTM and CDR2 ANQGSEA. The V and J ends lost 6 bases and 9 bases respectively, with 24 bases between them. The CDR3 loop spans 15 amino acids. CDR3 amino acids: CSVGPGGLPFSEQFF. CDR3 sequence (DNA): TGCAGCGTGGGCCCAGGGGGGCTCCCTTTTAGTGAGCAGTTCTTC.

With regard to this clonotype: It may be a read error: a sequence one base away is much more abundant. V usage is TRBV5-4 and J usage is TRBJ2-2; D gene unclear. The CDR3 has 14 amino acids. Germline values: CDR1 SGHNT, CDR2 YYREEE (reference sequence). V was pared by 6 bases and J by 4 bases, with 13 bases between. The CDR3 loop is CASKGVQSTGELFF. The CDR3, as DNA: TGTGCCAGCAAAGGTGTCCAAAGCACCGGGGAGCTGTTTTTT.

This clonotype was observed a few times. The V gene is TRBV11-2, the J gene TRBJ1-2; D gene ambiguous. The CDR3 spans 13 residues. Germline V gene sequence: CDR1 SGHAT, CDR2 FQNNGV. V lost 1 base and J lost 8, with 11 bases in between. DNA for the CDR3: TGTGCCAGCAGCTTAGCAGTGGGTGCAGGCTACACCTTC. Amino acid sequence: CASSLAVGAGYTF.

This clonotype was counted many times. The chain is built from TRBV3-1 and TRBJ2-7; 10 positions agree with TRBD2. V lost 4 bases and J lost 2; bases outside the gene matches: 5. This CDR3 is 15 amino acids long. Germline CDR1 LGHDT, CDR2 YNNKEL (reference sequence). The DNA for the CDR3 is TGTGCCAGCAGCCTCTCTAGCGGGGGACCCTACGAGCAGTACTTC. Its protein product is CASSLSSGGPYEQYF.